This TCR beta chain was identified in a study of shared clonotypes between healthy human individuals. The V gene's germline CDR1 is SEHNR and CDR2 FQNEAQ (reference sequence). Trimming removed 1 base from V and 3 bases from J, with 15 bases in between. This CDR3 is 16 amino acids long. Terminally differentiated effector memory CD45RA+ cells were excluded from the naive CD8 cells, which were CD45RO-negative and positively selected for CCR7. Clones were sequenced by immunoSEQ multiplex PCR, and TCRdb holds only the in-frame ones, with some missing. Among 2 million or so clones listed, over 85% were seen once.

The sample was naive CD8+ T cells sorted from blood. The genes are TRBV7-9 and TRBJ2-5; tentatively, D is TRBD1 or TRBD2 (5 bases each). This clonotype was obtained from a man between 18 and 29 years old in good health. The CDR3 DNA is TGTGCCAGCAGCTTAGAAGACCCGGGGCCCAAAGAGACCCAGTACTTC. Translation gives CASSLEDPGPKETQYF.